The 30 T cell receptor beta chains listed next were all sequenced from one sample in a study of blood T cell repertoires in COVID-19. Assay: immunoSEQ multiplex PCR; the TCRdb copy retains only in-frame clones and omits some. The profile shows roughly 120,000 clones, 84% of them singletons. The sequencing input was peripheral blood. Every receptor here comes from an older woman with acute or convalescent COVID-19.

The chain links TRBV11-2 to TRBJ2-3; 8 nucleotides agree with TRBD2. Per the germline V gene, CDR1 is SGHAT and CDR2 is FQNNGV. Trimming took 6 bases from V and 2 from J; bases not matched to a gene: 10. The length of the CDR3 is 16 residues. CDR3 protein: CASRKGVAGNTDTQYF. The CDR3 DNA sequence: TGTGCCAGCAGGAAGGGAGTAGCGGGGAACACAGATACGCAGTATTTT.

CDR3 in DNA: TGTGCCAGCAGCGTAGGGACTTCAACTAATGAAAAACTGTTTTTT. This encodes CASSVGTSTNEKLFF. The V gene is TRBV9, the J gene TRBJ1-4; D not resolved. The CDR3 is 15 amino acids. V was shortened by 0 bases and J by 0 bases, with 6 bases between the two germline ends. Germline assignment: CDR1 SGDLS and CDR2 YYNGEE. The full variable domain, in which reference TRBV9 and TRBJ1-4 provide the parts outside the CDR3, is DSGVTQTPKHLITATGQRVTLRCSPRSGDLSVYWYQQSLDQGLQFLIQYYNGEERAKGNILERFSAQQFPDLHSELNLSSLELGDSALYFCASSVGTSTNEKLFFGSGTQLSVL.

The rearrangement joins TRBV4-1 to TRBJ1-3; D is ambiguous. The ends were cut back, 1 base at V and 0 bases at J, with 10 bases in the middle. CDR1 is MGHRA and CDR2 is YSYEKL in the germline V gene. This CDR3 is built from 16 residues. The CDR3 loop reads CASSQAQAFSGNTIYF. CDR3 nucleotide sequence: TGCGCCAGCAGCCAAGCGCAGGCCTTCTCTGGAAACACCATATATTTT.

The chain links TRBV5-1 to TRBJ2-7, with D perhaps matching TRBD1 (6 bases). The V gene's germline CDR1 is SGHRS and CDR2 YFSETQ. V shed 1 base and J shed 3 bases, with 8 bases lying between them. This CDR3 spans 13 amino acids. The CDR3 is CASSLTGNYEQYF. In nucleotides, the CDR3 is TGCGCCAGCAGCTTGACAGGGAACTACGAGCAGTACTTC.

This clone was detected only a few times. The V call is TRBV30, the J call TRBJ1-2; 9 bases are a match to TRBD1. This CDR3 region has 14 residues. V was pared by 0 bases and J by 4 bases, with 3 bases of the junction left unmatched. The V gene's germline CDR1 is GTSNPN and CDR2 SVGIG (reference sequence). CDR3 bases: TGTGCCTGGAGTGTTCAGGACAGGGGCTATGGCTACACCTTC. This gives the protein CAWSVQDRGYGYTF.

The V and J genes are TRBV7-9 and TRBJ1-1; 10 nucleotides align to TRBD1. Germline CDR1 and CDR2: SEHNR and FQNEAQ (reference sequence). The CDR3 has 16 amino acids. J lost 3 bases, V lost 5 bases, and 9 bases had no gene match. The CDR3 DNA sequence: TGTGCCAGCAGCCCAGGACAGGGGGGCTCCGACACTGAAGCTTTCTTT. Its protein is CASSPGQGGSDTEAFF.

V is TRBV19 and J is TRBJ1-5; 9 positions agree with TRBD1. This CDR3 comprises 17 residues. V shed 8 bases, J shed 3 bases, and the junction held 14 bases outside the gene matches. The V gene's germline CDR1 is LNHDA and CDR2 SQIVND (reference sequence). CDR3 residues: CASARRGDRAINQPQHF. DNA for the CDR3: TGTGCCAGTGCCAGAAGGGGGGACAGGGCGATCAATCAGCCCCAGCATTTT.

J is TRBJ1-1 and V is TRBV19; D ambiguous. V was shortened by 6 bases and J by 7 bases, with 12 bases between the two germline ends. This CDR3 spans 12 amino acids. CDR1 and CDR2 from the germline V gene are LNHDA and SQIVND (reference sequence). The CDR3 DNA reads TGTGCCAGTAGCCCCCCCTATCGTGAAGCTTTCTTT. Translated, it gives CASSPPYREAFF. Full variable domain (remainder filled in from reference TRBV19 and TRBJ1-1): DGGITQSPKYLFRKEGQNVTLSCEQNLNHDAMYWYRQDPGQGLRLIYYSQIVNDFQKGDIAEGYSVSREKKESFPLTVTSAQKNPTAFYLCASSPPYREAFFGQGTRLTVV.

The chain uses TRBV4-1 and TRBJ2-3; the D is unclear. Trimming shortened V by 0 bases and J by 1 base, and 5 bases separated the two germline ends. CDR1 and CDR2 (germline): MGHRA, YSYEKL. The CDR3 runs to 14 residues. This CDR3 is CASSQDRGTDTQYF. The CDR3 bases are TGCGCCAGCAGCCAAGACCGGGGCACAGATACGCAGTATTTT.

The chain has TRBV5-4 and TRBJ2-5; TRBD2 is a possible D gene (6 bases). Trimming stripped 3 bases from V and 2 bases from J, with 14 bases between. This CDR3 is 15 amino acids long. In germline, CDR1 is SGHNT, CDR2 YYREEE (reference sequence). CDR3 sequence: CASSWPTAGQETQYF. CDR3 nucleotides: TGTGCCAGCAGCTGGCCGACCGCGGGGCAAGAGACCCAGTACTTC.

The V gene is TRBV5-1, the J gene TRBJ2-2, with D tentatively TRBD2 (5 bases). Germline V CDR1 and CDR2: SGHRS, YFSETQ. V was pared by 5 bases and J by 3 bases, with 14 bases between. This CDR3 has 15 amino acids. The CDR3 is CASRVGVSDTGELFF. For the CDR3, the DNA is TGCGCCAGCAGAGTCGGGGTATCGGACACCGGGGAGCTGTTTTTT.

This chain uses TRBV29-1 with TRBJ1-2; tentatively, D is TRBD1 (5 bases). The CDR3 is 11 amino acids. The germline V gene has CDR1 SQVTM and CDR2 ANQGSEA. Trimming removed 7 bases from V and 4 bases from J, with 10 bases in between. CDR3 coding DNA: TGCAGCGGAAGGGGTCTCTATGGCTACACCTTC. This translates into CSGRGLYGYTF.

The rearrangement uses TRBV19 and TRBJ2-5, with D uncertain. The V gene's germline CDR1 is LNHDA and CDR2 SQIVND (reference sequence). The CDR3 length is 15 residues. Trimming took off 3 bases at V and 2 bases at J, with 13 bases between the two ends. CDR3 residues: CASSITTLAQETQYF. CDR3 sequence (DNA): TGTGCCAGTAGTATTACTACCCTGGCACAAGAGACCCAGTACTTC.

The V gene is TRBV6-2 or TRBV6-3, the J gene TRBJ1-2, with D possibly TRBD1 on 6 matching bases. Trimming removed 3 bases from V and 1 base from J, with 12 bases in between. Germline CDR1 MNHEY, CDR2 SVGEGT. There are 15 residues in the CDR3. This CDR3 reads CASSYTPRGNYGYTF. CDR3 sequence (DNA): TGTGCCAGCAGTTATACTCCCAGGGGTAACTATGGCTACACCTTC.

The chain is built from TRBV29-1 and TRBJ2-2; D is ambiguous. Trimming shortened V by 4 bases and J by 0 bases, and 9 bases separated the two germline ends. The CDR3 runs to 14 residues. Per the germline V gene, CDR1 is SQVTM and CDR2 is ANQGSEA. The CDR3 coding sequence is TGCAGCGTTGGGGTAGCCGCGAACACCGGGGAGCTGTTTTTT. Its protein product is CSVGVAANTGELFF.

The chain uses TRBV27 and TRBJ1-2; D gene unclear. Germline lookup yields CDR1 MNHEY and CDR2 SMNVEV (reference sequence). Trimming pared 5 bases from V and 1 base from J, leaving 8 bases between. This CDR3 spans 13 amino acids. The CDR3 is CASSPRSNYGYTF. The DNA of the CDR3 is TGTGCCAGCAGTCCCCGTAGTAACTATGGCTACACCTTC.

The chain recombines TRBV10-3 with TRBJ2-3; TRBD2 is a possible D gene (6 bases). Germline V gives CDR1 ENHRY, CDR2 SYGVKD. V was cut by 2 bases and J by 0 bases, with 15 bases left in between. The length of the CDR3 is 17 residues. The CDR3 sequence: CAISERGGDISTDTQYF. The CDR3 DNA reads as TGTGCCATCAGTGAGAGGGGCGGGGATATAAGCACAGATACGCAGTATTTT.

This chain's CDR3 is CASSLGRGNTDTQYF. The CDR3 DNA reads TGTGCCAGCAGCTTAGGGCGGGGTAACACAGATACGCAGTATTTT. The V call is TRBV7-6, the J call TRBJ2-3, with TRBD2 as a possible D gene (6 bases). The germline CDR1 and CDR2 sequences are SGHVS and FNYEAQ. The ends were cut back, 1 base at V and 2 bases at J, with 10 bases in the middle. The CDR3 has 15 amino acids.

CDR3 loop: CASSGETGAPGGPQHF. In DNA form, the CDR3 reads TGTGCCAGCAGTGGAGAGACAGGGGCACCAGGTGGGCCCCAGCATTTT. The genes are TRBV6-1 and TRBJ1-5; 8 bases fit TRBD1. Germline loops: CDR1 MNHNS, CDR2 SASEGT. The CDR3 totals 16 residues. Trimming removed 4 bases from V and 9 bases from J; junction bases left unmatched: 14.

The chain is built from TRBV5-6 and TRBJ2-2; D is perhaps TRBD1 (5 bases). Between the trimmed V and J ends, which lost 4 bases and 1 base, there was a span of 14 bases. CDR1 is SGHDT, CDR2 YYEEEE, per germline. The CDR3 has 16 amino acids. The CDR3 loop is CASSIRQILNTGELFF. CDR3 DNA sequence: TGTGCCAGCAGCATCAGACAGATCTTGAACACCGGGGAGCTGTTTTTT.

This chain links TRBV5-1 with TRBJ2-7, with a weak D call TRBD1 (5 bases). The CDR3 length is 14 residues. The V gene lost 2 bases and the J gene lost 2 bases, with 11 bases spanning the gap. The germline V gene encodes CDR1 SGHRS and CDR2 YFSETQ. The CDR3 region has the DNA TGCGCCAGCAGCTTCGTCGACAGTGCCTACGAGCAGTACTTC. It codes for CASSFVDSAYEQYF.

The V gene is TRBV30, the J gene TRBJ1-2, with D tentatively TRBD1 (6 bases). The CDR3 spans 10 residues. V was shortened by 5 bases and J by 11 bases, with 12 bases between the two germline ends. CDR1 and CDR2 (germline): GTSNPN, SVGIG (reference sequence). CDR3 bases: TGTGCCTGGGGAACACAGGGATACACCTTC. Protein: CAWGTQGYTF.

The V gene is TRBV6-5, the J gene TRBJ1-4, with D perhaps matching TRBD1 (5 bases). Germline V lookup: CDR1 MNHEY, CDR2 SVGAGI. The CDR3 has 15 amino acids. V was trimmed by 0 bases and J by 8 bases, leaving 13 bases between them. The CDR3 region has the DNA TGTGCCAGCAGTTACTCCGGGGGGACGGGGGAAAAACTGTTTTTT. Translating it yields CASSYSGGTGEKLFF.

The chain links TRBV12-3 or TRBV12-4 to TRBJ2-5; 7 bases are shared with TRBD1. There are 13 residues in the CDR3. The ends lost 3 bases at V and 4 bases at J; junction bases unmatched: 2. In DNA form, the CDR3 reads TGTGCCAGCAGTTTTTCAGGGGGAGAGACCCAGTACTTC. Its translation: CASSFSGGETQYF.

The genes are TRBV2 and TRBJ1-1; possibly TRBD1 for D (5 bases). There are 12 residues in the CDR3. The germline V gene has CDR1 SNHLY and CDR2 FYNNEI. The germline V and J ends were trimmed by 6 bases and 4 bases, with 9 bases remaining between them. In DNA form, the CDR3 reads TGTGCCAGCAGGGGGGGAATCACTGAAGCTTTCTTT. As protein: CASRGGITEAFF.

This chain joins TRBV5-6 and TRBJ2-5, with TRBD1 as a possible D gene (6 bases). The CDR3 has 13 amino acids. Germline CDR1 and CDR2: SGHDT and YYEEEE. Trimming left V 3 bases short and J 4 bases short, with 10 bases between. The CDR3 loop is CASSWTDRETQYF. CDR3 bases: TGTGCCAGCAGCTGGACAGATCGAGAGACCCAGTACTTC.

The V and J genes are TRBV19 and TRBJ1-2, with 9 bases aligning to TRBD1. With V trimmed by 2 bases and J by 2 bases, 9 bases remained unmatched. The CDR3 runs to 17 residues. CDR1 and CDR2 (germline): LNHDA, SQIVND (reference sequence). CDR3 nucleotides: TGTGCCAGTAGTATAAGAGGGGGACAGGGAGGAAACTATGGCTACACCTTC. As protein: CASSIRGGQGGNYGYTF.

There are a few counts of this clone. The chain carries TRBV6-5 and TRBJ1-2; D may be TRBD1 (6 bases). The CDR3 totals 13 residues. V was pared by 6 bases and J by 8 bases, with 16 bases between. CDR1 is MNHEY, CDR2 SVGAGI, per germline. CDR3 protein: CASREAGVRGYTF. DNA for the CDR3: TGTGCCAGCAGGGAGGCAGGGGTTCGGGGCTACACCTTC.

V gene TRBV19 combines with J gene TRBJ1-1, with unresolved D. The CDR3 loop spans 12 amino acids. Trimming left V 1 base short and J 6 bases short, with 6 bases between. Germline V gene lookup returns CDR1 LNHDA and CDR2 SQIVND (reference sequence). Here the CDR3 DNA reads TGTGCCAGTAGTATAGTGCCGGCTGAAGCTTTCTTT. It codes for CASSIVPAEAFF.

This chain connects TRBV6-5 to TRBJ1-1; D uncertain. This CDR3 contains 12 residues. Trimming stripped 4 bases from V and 6 bases from J, with 9 bases between. The germline gives CDR1 MNHEY, CDR2 SVGAGI. The CDR3 region has the DNA TGTGCCAGCAGTTCCCCGGGGTCTGAAGCTTTCTTT. Residues: CASSSPGSEAFF.